A single sample gave rise to the 13 T cell receptor beta chains below, sequenced in a study of cytomegalovirus exposure and HLA in healthy donors. Primers: 60 Vbeta forward and 13 Jbeta reverse. Repertoires were generated with immunoSEQ multiplex PCR, while TCRdb's copy carries only in-frame clones and drops some. In all, the sample yields roughly 54,000 clones. Material for sequencing was PBMCs. The receptors here all came from a woman in her 30s in good health and CMV-seropositive.

This sequence joins TRBV11-3 and TRBJ2-2; the D gene is possibly TRBD2 (6 bases). Trimming removed 5 bases from V and 3 bases from J, with 13 bases in between. This CDR3 region has 15 residues. Germline CDR1 reads SGHNT; CDR2 reads YENEEA. In nucleotides, the CDR3 is TGTGCCAGCAGCCCCCGGGGGAGAGACACCGGGGAGCTGTTTTTT. This encodes CASSPRGRDTGELFF.

V usage is TRBV10-3 and J usage is TRBJ2-5; tentative D call: TRBD2 (5 bases). V lost 7 bases and J 5 bases, leaving 20 bases between the germline ends. The CDR3 runs 15 residues. Germline assignment: CDR1 ENHRY and CDR2 SYGVKD. DNA of the CDR3: TGTGCCATCAAAGTAGGGCTAGCAGGAGAGGAGACCCAGTACTTC. This codes for CAIKVGLAGEETQYF.

The V call is TRBV30, the J call TRBJ2-3; weak D call: TRBD1 (6 bases). V lost 2 bases to trimming and J lost 2 bases, with 14 bases between them. Germline-derived CDR1 and CDR2 are GTSNPN and SVGIG (reference sequence). The length of the CDR3 is 15 residues. The CDR3 DNA reads TGTGCCTGGAGTCGTACTGGGGGCCCCACAGATACGCAGTATTTT. Encoded protein: CAWSRTGGPTDTQYF.

V is TRBV5-1 and J is TRBJ2-5; TRBD2 agrees at 7 bases. The trim removed 1 base at V and 3 bases at J, leaving 3 bases unmatched. The CDR3 is 14 residues long. The germline V gene has CDR1 SGHRS and CDR2 YFSETQ. The CDR3 region is CASSLFAGEETQYF. CDR3 nucleotides: TGCGCCAGCAGCTTGTTCGCGGGAGAAGAGACCCAGTACTTC. The whole variable domain, filled in from reference TRBV5-1 and TRBJ2-5, reads KAGVTQTPRYLIKTRGQQVTLSCSPISGHRSVSWYQQTPGQGLQFLFEYFSETQRNKGNFPGRFSGRQFSNSRSEMNVSTLELGDSALYLCASSLFAGEETQYFGPGTRLLVL.

The chain carries TRBV6-5 and TRBJ1-1; the match to TRBD1 covers 11 bases. From germline, CDR1 is MNHEY and CDR2 SVGAGI. With V trimmed by 5 bases and J by 4 bases, 6 bases remained unmatched. The CDR3 has 15 amino acids. The CDR3 here is CASSKGQGVGTEAFF. CDR3 in DNA: TGTGCCAGCAGTAAGGGACAGGGGGTCGGCACTGAAGCTTTCTTT.

This chain's CDR3 is CSVPRQGFTEAFF. The CDR3, as DNA: TGCAGCGTCCCCAGACAGGGATTCACTGAAGCTTTCTTT. This chain uses TRBV29-1 with TRBJ1-1, with TRBD1 identical over 7 bases. This CDR3 spans 13 amino acids. With 6 bases clipped from V and 4 bases from J, the junction kept 8 bases outside the gene matches. Germline V gives CDR1 SQVTM, CDR2 ANQGSEA.

The chain uses TRBV13 and TRBJ1-1; 8 nucleotides align to TRBD1. CDR3 length: 16 residues. The J segment lost 2 bases and the V segment lost 4 bases, leaving 9 bases of the junction unmatched. CDR1 is PRHDT, CDR2 FYEKMQ, per germline (reference sequence). The CDR3 loop is CASSSRDRILNTEAFF. CDR3 nucleotide sequence: TGTGCCAGCAGCTCCCGGGACAGGATACTCAACACTGAAGCTTTCTTT.

The chain links TRBV7-9 to TRBJ1-3; 8 bases align to TRBD1. The CDR3 loop spans 16 amino acids. J gave up 4 bases and V 3 bases, and 8 bases lay outside the gene matches. Germline CDR1 SEHNR, CDR2 FQNEAQ (reference sequence). The CDR3 loop is CASSFYRGTVGNTIYF. In DNA, the CDR3 is TGTGCCAGCAGCTTTTACAGGGGGACAGTGGGAAACACCATATATTTT.

About this clone: At one of its ends the junction is not consistent with the germline gene, which may arise from a read error. The chain joins TRBV4-1 to TRBJ1-2, with D unresolved. Germline CDR1 and CDR2: MGHRA and YSYEKL. There are 13 residues in the CDR3. CDR3 residues: CTSSQDLSYGYTF. The CDR3 bases are TGCACCAGCAGCCAAGATCTCAGCTATGGCTACACCTTC.

The CDR3 sequence: CASSELGAGEAFF. CDR3 bases: TGTGCCAGCAGTGAACTGGGGGCTGGGGAAGCTTTCTTT. The V gene is TRBV6-1, the J gene TRBJ1-1; the D gene is possibly TRBD1 (6 bases). V was pared by 2 bases and J by 8 bases, with 12 bases between. Germline V CDR1 and CDR2: MNHNS, SASEGT. The CDR3 length is 13 residues.

The rearrangement joins TRBV10-3 to TRBJ2-1; D remains ambiguous. The V end lost 4 bases, the J end lost 5 bases, and 15 bases lay between the germline ends. CDR1 is ENHRY and CDR2 is SYGVKD in the germline V gene. This CDR3 contains 15 residues. The CDR3 sequence is CAISVYRFPDNEQFF. The CDR3 DNA reads TGTGCCATCAGTGTCTACCGTTTCCCCGACAATGAGCAGTTCTTC.

This chain links TRBV18 with TRBJ1-1; D remains unclear. Germline V lookup: CDR1 KGHSH, CDR2 LQKENI. This CDR3 region has 13 residues. Between the trimmed V and J ends, which lost 6 bases and 1 base, there was a span of 9 bases. This chain's CDR3 is CASSRNKNTEAFF. As DNA, the CDR3 is TGTGCCAGCTCCCGTAATAAGAACACTGAAGCTTTCTTT.

This sequence joins TRBV21-1 and TRBJ2-7; the tabulated D call, TRBD1, remains unverified against the DNA. TRBV21-1 is an annotated pseudogene. The CDR3 spans 16 residues. This CDR3 is CASSESPGDSLTEQYF. The CDR3 bases are TGTGCCAGCAGCGAAAGCCCAGGAGACAGTTTAACCGAGCAGTACTTC.